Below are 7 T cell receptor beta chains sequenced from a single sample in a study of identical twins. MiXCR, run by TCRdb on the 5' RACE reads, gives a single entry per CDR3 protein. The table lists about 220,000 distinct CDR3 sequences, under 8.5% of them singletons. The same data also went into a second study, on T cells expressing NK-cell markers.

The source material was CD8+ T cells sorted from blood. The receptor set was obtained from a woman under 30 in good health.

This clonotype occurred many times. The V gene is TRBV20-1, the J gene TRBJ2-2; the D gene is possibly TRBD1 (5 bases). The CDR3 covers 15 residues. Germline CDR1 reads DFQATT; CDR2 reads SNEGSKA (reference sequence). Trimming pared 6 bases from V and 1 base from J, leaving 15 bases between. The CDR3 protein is CSALPYGQNTGELFF. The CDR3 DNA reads TGCAGTGCGCTTCCCTACGGACAGAACACCGGGGAGCTGTTTTTT.

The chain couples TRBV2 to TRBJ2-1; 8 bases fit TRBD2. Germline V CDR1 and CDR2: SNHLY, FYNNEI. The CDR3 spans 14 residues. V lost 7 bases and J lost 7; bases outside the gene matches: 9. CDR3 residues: CASMSGGALNEQFF. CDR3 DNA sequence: TGTGCCAGCATGTCCGGGGGGGCTTTGAATGAGCAGTTCTTC. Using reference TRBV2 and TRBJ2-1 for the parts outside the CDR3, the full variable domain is EPEVTQTPSHQVTQMGQEVILRCVPISNHLYFYWYRQILGQKVEFLVSFYNNEISEKSEIFDDQFSVERPDGSNFTLKIRSTKLEDSAMYFCASMSGGALNEQFFGPGTRLTVL.

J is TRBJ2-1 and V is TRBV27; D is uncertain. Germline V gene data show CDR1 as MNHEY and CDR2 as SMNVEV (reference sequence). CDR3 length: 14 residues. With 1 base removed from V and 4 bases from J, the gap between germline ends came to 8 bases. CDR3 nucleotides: TGTGCCAGCAGTTTATATTCGGAATACAATGAGCAGTTCTTC. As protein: CASSLYSEYNEQFF.

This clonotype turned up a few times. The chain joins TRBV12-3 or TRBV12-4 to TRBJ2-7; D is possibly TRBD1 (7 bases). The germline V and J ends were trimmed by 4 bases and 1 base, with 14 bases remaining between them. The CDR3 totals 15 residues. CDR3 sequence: CASSSLQGGSYEQYF. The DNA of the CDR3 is TGTGCCAGCAGTTCTCTGCAGGGGGGTTCCTACGAGCAGTACTTC.

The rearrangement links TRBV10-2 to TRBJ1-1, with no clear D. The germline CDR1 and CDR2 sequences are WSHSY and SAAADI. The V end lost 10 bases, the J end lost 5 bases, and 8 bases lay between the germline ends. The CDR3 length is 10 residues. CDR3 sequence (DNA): TGCGCCACATGGGAGACTGAAGCTTTCTTT. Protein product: CATWETEAFF.

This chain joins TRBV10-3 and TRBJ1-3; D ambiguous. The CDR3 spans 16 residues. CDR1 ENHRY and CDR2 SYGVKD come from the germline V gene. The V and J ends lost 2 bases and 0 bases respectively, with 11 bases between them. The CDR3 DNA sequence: TGTGCCATCAGTGAGACAGTCCCCGACTCTGGAAACACCATATATTTT. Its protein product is CAISETVPDSGNTIYF.

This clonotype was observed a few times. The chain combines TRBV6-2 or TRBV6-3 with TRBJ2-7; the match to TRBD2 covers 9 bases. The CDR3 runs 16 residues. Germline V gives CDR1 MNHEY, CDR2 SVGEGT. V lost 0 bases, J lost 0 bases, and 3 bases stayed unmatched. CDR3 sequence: CASSYSPSGASYEQYF. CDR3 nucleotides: TGTGCCAGCAGTTACTCGCCTAGCGGGGCCTCCTACGAGCAGTACTTC.